The rows below give T cell receptor beta chains drawn from one sample of a study of beta chain features in type 1 diabetes. Method: immunoSEQ multiplex PCR; TCRdb's copy keeps in-frame clones and lacks some. The sample carries 140,000 or so clones, 10% recorded once. The sequenced sample consisted of naive CD4+ T cells from blood. The receptor set was obtained from a young man in good health. Both conserved end residues are part of each CDR3. D genes are given only for firm matches. Not all rows give a size; the values are once, few, many and, for expanded clones, a class.

cdr3_aa cdr3_nt clone_size j_call d_call v_call
CASGRLASSYNEQFF TGTGCCAGTGGGAGACTAGCTAGCTCCTACAATGAGCAGTTCTTC - TRBJ2-1 TRBD2 TRBV19
CASSAQNAQDAQYF TGTGCCAGCAGCGCACAAAATGCACAGGATGCCCAGTACTTC - TRBJ2-5 - TRBV9
CASSPPGRQGLAEAFF TGTGCCAGCAGCCCCCCAGGTAGACAGGGACTCGCTGAAGCTTTCTTT few TRBJ1-1 TRBD1 TRBV7-6
CASSLSLAGGPNEQFF TGTGCCAGCAGCTTAAGTCTAGCGGGGGGGCCGAATGAGCAGTTCTTC - TRBJ2-1 TRBD2 TRBV7-3
CASKGAPNEKLFF TGTGCCAGCAAGGGGGCTCCTAATGAAAAACTGTTTTTT - TRBJ1-4 TRBD1 TRBV2
CASSYRDFREQYF TGTGCCAGCAGTTACCGGGACTTCAGAGAGCAGTACTTC few TRBJ2-7 - TRBV6-5
CASSLSGETQYF TGTGCCAGCAGCCTGAGTGGAGAGACCCAGTACTTC few TRBJ2-5 - TRBV7-2
CASSLRQGASDTQYF TGTGCCAGCAGCCTAAGACAGGGGGCGTCAGATACGCAGTATTTT - TRBJ2-3 TRBD1 TRBV5-4
CASSERTGVNYGYTF TGTGCCAGCAGCGAGAGGACAGGGGTTAACTATGGCTACACCTTC few TRBJ1-2 TRBD1 TRBV7-2
CASSLYYRGSSYEQYF TGTGCCAGCAGTTTATATTACCGGGGAAGCTCCTACGAGCAGTACTTC - TRBJ2-7 - TRBV27
CASSTWTGAGELFF TGCGCCAGCAGCACATGGACAGGGGCCGGGGAGCTGTTTTTT few TRBJ2-2 TRBD1 TRBV5-1
CASSFGDRGPFF TGTGCCAGCAGTTTTGGTGACAGGGGGCCGTTCTTC few TRBJ2-1 TRBD1 TRBV28
CASRQTTSGSQLGELFF TGTGCCAGCAGACAAACGACTAGCGGGTCACAACTCGGGGAGCTGTTTTTT - TRBJ2-2 TRBD2 TRBV11-2
CASSVQSNTEAFF TGCGCCAGCAGCGTACAGTCGAACACTGAAGCTTTCTTT few TRBJ1-1 - TRBV5-1
CAIAGTGDQPQHF TGTGCCATCGCAGGGACAGGGGATCAGCCCCAGCATTTT - TRBJ1-5 TRBD1 TRBV10-3
CASSRLGTYEQYF TGTGCCAGCAGCCGCCTCGGGACCTACGAGCAGTACTTC - TRBJ2-7 - TRBV9
CASSLWGQGADTQYF TGTGCCAGCAGCTTATGGGGACAGGGTGCAGATACGCAGTATTTT few TRBJ2-3 TRBD1 TRBV7-2
CASSATGLANWETQYF TGTGCCAGTAGTGCCACGGGACTAGCGAATTGGGAGACCCAGTACTTC - TRBJ2-5 TRBD2 TRBV19
CASSLAGLDSGNTIYF TGCGCCAGCAGCTTGGCAGGGTTGGATTCTGGAAACACCATATATTTT few TRBJ1-3 - TRBV5-1
CASSLSGTSIEQYF TGTGCCAGCAGCCTATCCGGGACTAGCATCGAGCAGTACTTC few TRBJ2-7 TRBD2 TRBV11-2
CSVVIRGDSNQPQHF TGCAGCGTTGTTATCAGGGGTGATAGCAATCAGCCCCAGCATTTT - TRBJ1-5 - TRBV29-1
CASSPDRIQPQHF TGTGCCAGCAGTCCGGACAGGATACAGCCCCAGCATTTT - TRBJ1-5 TRBD1 TRBV27
CASSLMTDNQPQHF TGTGCCAGCAGCTTAATGACAGACAATCAGCCCCAGCATTTT - TRBJ1-5 - TRBV7-9
CARPQGREETQYF TGTGCCAGACCACAGGGGAGAGAAGAGACCCAGTACTTC few TRBJ2-5 TRBD1 TRBV9
CASNAGGYYGYTF TGTGCCAGCAACGCGGGGGGGTACTATGGCTACACCTTC few TRBJ1-2 - TRBV6-5
CASTQDRNNYGYTF TGTGCCAGCACGCAGGACAGAAATAACTATGGCTACACCTTC - TRBJ1-2 - TRBV6-5
CASSDSLGPNYGYTF TGTGCCAGCAGTGATTCACTAGGGCCTAACTATGGCTACACCTTC few TRBJ1-2 - TRBV2
CASKLAQSSYNEQFF TGTGCCAGCAAACTAGCTCAGAGCTCCTACAATGAGCAGTTCTTC - TRBJ2-1 - TRBV2
CASKVGQYYGYTF TGTGCCAGCAAGGTTGGACAGTACTATGGCTACACCTTC - TRBJ1-2 - TRBV2
CAWSAGSFEPQHF TGTGCCTGGAGTGCAGGAAGTTTCGAGCCCCAGCATTTT - TRBJ1-5 - TRBV30
CASTQGAAGNNEQFF TGTGCCAGCACCCAGGGGGCAGCGGGGAACAATGAGCAGTTCTTC few TRBJ2-1 - TRBV6-5
CASSLGTGIQETQYF TGTGCCAGCAGCTTAGGGACAGGGATACAAGAGACCCAGTACTTC few TRBJ2-5 TRBD1 TRBV7-3
CASRKTGPYEQYF TGTGCCAGCAGAAAGACAGGGCCCTACGAGCAGTACTTC - TRBJ2-7 TRBD1 TRBV6-5
CASSLGVRGREGEQYF TGTGCCAGCAGCTTAGGGGTCAGGGGGCGAGAGGGCGAGCAGTACTTC - TRBJ2-7 TRBD1 TRBV7-2
CASSPTSGGGLNEQFF TGCGCCAGCAGCCCTACTAGCGGGGGGGGGCTCAATGAGCAGTTCTTC - TRBJ2-1 TRBD2 TRBV5-1
CASSRTGGDRQFF TGTGCCAGCAGCCGCACAGGGGGCGACCGGCAGTTCTTC few TRBJ2-1 TRBD1 TRBV5-5
CASSPGAAETQYF TGTGCCAGCAGTCCAGGGGCGGCAGAGACCCAGTACTTC few TRBJ2-5 - TRBV6-6
CAWGLGGGYTF TGTGCCTGGGGCTTAGGAGGTGGCTACACCTTC many TRBJ1-2 - TRBV30
CASSFLSGTGDYEQYF TGTGCCAGCAGTTTCCTATCCGGGACAGGGGACTACGAGCAGTACTTC - TRBJ2-7 TRBD1 TRBV27
CASSVAVARNEQFF TGTGCCAGCAGCGTAGCAGTGGCCAGGAATGAGCAGTTCTTC many TRBJ2-1 - TRBV9
CASSHRPGFNEQFF TGTGCCAGCAGCCATCGGCCGGGGTTTAATGAGCAGTTCTTC - TRBJ2-1 - TRBV11-2
CASSFEGGQPQHF TGTGCCAGCAGCTTTGAGGGAGGACAGCCCCAGCATTTT - TRBJ1-5 - TRBV7-2